This TCR beta chain came from a study of T cells expressing NK-cell markers. Study summary: Researchers got TCR beta repertoires out of sorted CD3+CD56+NKG2C+, CD3+CD56+NKG2C- and CD3+CD56-NKG2C+ T cells. Seven HCMV-seropositive donors and one seronegative donor made up the eight sequenced donors.

CDR1 and CDR2 from the germline V gene are MNHEY and SVGAGI. This CDR3 has 14 residues. From its re-call of the 5' RACE reads, TCRdb lists each CDR3 protein once, without DNA. The sample table sets out about 460,000 distinct CDR3 sequences. Source material: blood T cells: a sorted CD56 or NKG2C T cell subset, CD4+ or CD8+ T cells, or bulk PBMC T cells (not recorded which). This chain links TRBV6-5 with TRBJ2-7; TCRdb calls TRBD1, which cannot be checked without DNA. The receptor comes from a woman aged 50 to 60 in good health. CDR3 residues: CASSPGQVRSEQYF.